This entry lists 9 T cell receptor beta chains sequenced from one sample in a study of T cells in Graves' hyperthyroidism and ophthalmopathy. The source material, RNA transcripts, was used to amplify TCR beta CDR3 regions. The primer set for the first-round RT-PCR of the TCR CDR3 was HTBI. TCRdb itself ran the multiplex PCR reads through MiXCR, one entry per CDR3 protein. The data hold 750,000 to 950,000 distinct CDR3 sequences, with 38% observed a single time. The sample was blood. All receptors come from a man younger than 30 with Graves' hyperthyroidism.

In its sample, this clonotype was seen a few times. V is TRBV6-5 and J is TRBJ1-4; 10 bases agree with TRBD1. The CDR3 spans 15 residues. Looked up from germline, CDR1 is MNHEY and CDR2 is SVGAGI. The ends lost 6 bases at V and 5 bases at J; junction bases unmatched: 6. The chain's CDR3 is CASSRGTGDNEKLFF. CDR3 DNA sequence: TGTGCCAGCAGCAGAGGGACAGGGGACAATGAAAAACTGTTTTTT.

This clonotype was observed a few times. The J gene is TRBJ2-7, the V gene TRBV5-1, with TRBD2 matching over 9 bases. This CDR3 is built from 17 residues. V trimming: 2 bases; J trimming: 2 bases; junction bases outside the gene matches: 11. Looked up from germline, CDR1 is SGHRS and CDR2 is YFSETQ. CDR3 coding DNA: TGCGCCAGCAGCTTTCTAGCGGGACTGCTCCAACCCTACGAGCAGTACTTC. This translates into CASSFLAGLLQPYEQYF.

This clonotype was detected ten times or more. The genes are TRBV20-1 and TRBJ1-1; D call uncertain. CDR1 is DFQATT, CDR2 SNEGSKA, per germline (reference sequence). CDR3 length equals 13 residues. Trimming took 6 bases from V and 1 from J, leaving 12 bases between them. CDR3 DNA sequence: TGCAGTGCCTCGAGGGTTTCGAACACTGAAGCTTTCTTT. As protein: CSASRVSNTEAFF.

The rearrangement uses TRBV13 and TRBJ2-7; the D gene is possibly TRBD1 (6 bases). Germline-derived CDR1 and CDR2 are PRHDT and FYEKMQ (reference sequence). CDR3 length: 14 amino acids. Deletions cut 1 base from V and 6 bases from J, with 13 bases between. CDR3 amino acids: CASSLEGGSFEQYF. The CDR3 DNA sequence: TGTGCCAGCAGCTTAGAAGGGGGTAGTTTCGAGCAGTACTTC.

The CDR3 DNA is TGTGCCAGCAGCAAAGGAGGACAGCCTAGCAATCAGCCCCAGCATTTT. Translating gives CASSKGGQPSNQPQHF. This chain joins TRBV7-2 and TRBJ1-5; TRBD1 is a possible D gene (6 bases). CDR3 length: 16 amino acids. With 5 bases removed from V and 0 bases from J, the gap between germline ends came to 14 bases. Germline V lookup: CDR1 SGHTA, CDR2 FQGNSA.

This chain uses TRBV7-2 with TRBJ2-7; D uncertain. Germline CDR1 SGHTA, CDR2 FQGNSA. The CDR3 runs 15 residues. The V end lost 6 bases, the J end lost 2 bases, and 17 bases lay between the germline ends. CDR3 residues: CASRPNWKPTYEQYF. DNA for the CDR3: TGTGCCAGCAGGCCGAATTGGAAACCTACCTACGAGCAGTACTTC.

The J gene is TRBJ1-3, the V gene TRBV15; D ambiguous. The CDR3 is made up of 16 amino acids. Germline assignment: CDR1 LNHNV and CDR2 YYDKDF (reference sequence). Trimming removed 0 bases from V and 1 base from J, with 10 bases in between. CDR3 bases: TGTGCCACCAGCAGAGATCCGGGGTTTTCTGGAAACACCATATATTTT. Amino acids: CATSRDPGFSGNTIYF.

This clonotype was counted ten times or more. The chain has TRBV2 and TRBJ1-5; TRBD1 might be the D (5 bases). The CDR3 is 14 amino acids. The germline CDR1 and CDR2 sequences are SNHLY and FYNNEI. V was cut by 1 base and J by 6 bases, with 10 bases left in between. Here the CDR3 reads CASSEEAGPQPQHF. The CDR3 nucleotides read TGTGCCAGCAGTGAAGAGGCAGGGCCTCAGCCCCAGCATTTT.

About this clonotype: A much larger clone lies a single base off, so this may be a read error. The gene calls are TRBV10-3 and TRBJ1-1; D is perhaps TRBD1 (6 bases). V was trimmed by 11 bases and J by 0 bases, leaving 19 bases between them. The germline V gene has CDR1 ENHRY and CDR2 SYGVKD. The CDR3 runs 15 residues. CDR3 protein: CAGTEGQSMNTEAFF. The CDR3 DNA reads as TGTGCCGGCACCGAAGGACAGTCGATGAACACTGAAGCTTTCTTT.